One T cell receptor (beta chain) is described in this entry. Its antigen remains unknown. Clones were read by immunoSEQ multiplex PCR, and TCRdb kept only the in-frame ones, dropping some. The table includes about 46,000 clones, 82% detected once. From germline, CDR1 is ENHRY and CDR2 SYGVKD. V was cut by 6 bases and J by 4 bases, with 15 bases left in between. CDR3 length: 14 amino acids. This sample was taken from a study of OX40 agonist ivuxolimab in advanced cancers. Whole-study findings and limits: Fewer expanded clones were found on average in CD4+ than in CD8+ T cells. Clonal expansion was among the lowest in partial responders at 0.1-3.0 mg/kg, especially CD8+. Clonal expansion by week 6 occurred in CD4+ and CD8+ blood T cells (at 0.1 to 3.0 mg/kg).

Sequencing was performed on CD4+ or CD8+ T cells sorted from blood, taken in a trial of the OX40 agonist ivuxolimab. V and J are TRBV10-3 and TRBJ1-1; D gene uncertain. This sequence was found in an adult with an advanced solid tumor such as melanoma, head and neck, liver or kidney cancer. CDR3 sequence: CAISAKAWSTEAFF. In DNA form, the CDR3 reads TGTGCCATCAGCGCGAAGGCGTGGAGCACTGAAGCTTTCTTT.